Below are 31 T cell receptor beta chains sequenced from a single sample in a study of CD8 T cells in ankylosing spondylitis. Study findings and constraints: What seemed typical of ankylosing spondylitis blood was a TCR beta motif built from several highly homologous variants.

One entry per CDR3 protein results from TCRdb running MiXCR on the 5' RACE reads. The table records roughly 220,000 distinct CDR3 sequences, around 19% of them present only once. No antigen is known for these receptors. Source material: blood, either unsorted or a sorted T cell fraction (not recorded which). These receptor sequences come from a male donor with ankylosing spondylitis.

The chain links TRBV7-8 to TRBJ2-3; D is ambiguous. Trimming left V 5 bases short and J 1 base short, with 19 bases between. The CDR3 covers 17 residues. Germline CDR1 SGHVS, CDR2 FQNEAQ. The CDR3 loop reads CASSPLKVQAGTDTQYF. The CDR3 nucleotides read TGTGCCAGCAGCCCGTTGAAGGTTCAAGCTGGCACAGATACGCAGTATTTT.

This chain uses TRBV12-3 or TRBV12-4 with TRBJ2-1, with D possibly being TRBD1 (5 bases). V was cut by 3 bases and J by 0 bases, with 12 bases left in between. CDR3 size: 16 residues. The CDR3 DNA follows: TGTGCCAGCAGTTTTGGGGCGTACAGCTCCTACAATGAGCAGTTCTTC. Translation: CASSFGAYSSYNEQFF.

This clonotype was detected a few times. The chain couples TRBV21-1 to TRBJ2-1; the listed D gene, TRBD1, was not tested against the DNA. TRBV21-1 is flagged as a pseudogene. This CDR3 region has 16 residues. The chain's CDR3 is CASSKDKPIPGNEQFF. Written as DNA, the CDR3 is TGTGCCAGCAGCAAAGACAAGCCTATCCCGGGAAATGAGCAGTTCTTC.

This clonotype was seen a handful of times. The chain links TRBV28 to TRBJ2-6, with a weak D call TRBD1 (8 bases). V was trimmed by 5 bases and J by 1 base, leaving 15 bases between them. Germline V gene lookup returns CDR1 MDHEN and CDR2 SYDVKM. CDR3 length equals 17 residues. The CDR3 region has the DNA TGTGCCAGCAGTGAGAACAGGGGGGGATCTGGGGCCAACGTCCTGACTTTC. The encoded protein is CASSENRGGSGANVLTF.

This clonotype appeared a few times. This chain uses TRBV29-1 with TRBJ2-1; D gene unclear. This CDR3 is built from 14 residues. Deletions cut 0 bases from V and 4 bases from J, with 10 bases between. Germline-derived CDR1 and CDR2 are SQVTM and ANQGSEA. The CDR3 region has the DNA TGCAGCGTTGAAGATGCGTCGGAATACAATGAGCAGTTCTTC. Its translation is CSVEDASEYNEQFF.

The chain has TRBV29-1 and TRBJ2-1, with TRBD2 matching over 7 bases. V gave up 5 bases and J gave up 0 bases; unmatched junction bases: 7. This CDR3 comprises 15 residues. Germline V lookup: CDR1 SQVTM, CDR2 ANQGSEA. The CDR3 nucleotides are TGCAGCGTTTGGGGACTATTAAGCTCCTACAATGAGCAGTTCTTC. Residues: CSVWGLLSSYNEQFF.

V is TRBV10-2 and J is TRBJ2-2; perhaps D is TRBD1 or TRBD2 (5 bases each). CDR1 and CDR2 from the germline V gene are WSHSY and SAAADI. The CDR3 runs to 15 residues. Between the trimmed V and J ends, which lost 3 bases and 6 bases, there was a span of 14 bases. The CDR3 sequence: CASSDERTGPGELFF. In nucleotides, the CDR3 is TGCGCCAGCAGTGACGAGCGAACGGGACCCGGGGAGCTGTTTTTT.

This clonotype has more than one count but fewer than ten. The V and J genes are TRBV9 and TRBJ2-5; the match to TRBD2 covers 7 bases. The CDR3 contains 16 residues. From germline, CDR1 is SGDLS and CDR2 YYNGEE. The ends lost 0 bases at V and 4 bases at J; junction bases unmatched: 9. The CDR3 is CASSVGGAGIGETQYF. DNA for the CDR3: TGTGCCAGCAGCGTAGGTGGAGCGGGGATAGGAGAGACCCAGTACTTC. Supplemented by reference TRBV9 and TRBJ2-5, the full variable domain reads DSGVTQTPKHLITATGQRVTLRCSPRSGDLSVYWYQQSLDQGLQFLIQYYNGEERAKGNILERFSAQQFPDLHSELNLSSLELGDSALYFCASSVGGAGIGETQYFGPGTRLLVL.

The chain is built from TRBV2 and TRBJ2-2; either TRBD1 or TRBD2 may fit D (5 bases each). The V and J ends lost 7 bases and 6 bases respectively, with 9 bases between them. This CDR3 has 12 residues. Germline CDR1 is SNHLY and CDR2 is FYNNEI. In DNA form, the CDR3 reads TGTGCCAGCAATGAGGGACCCGGGGAGCTGTTTTTT. The encoded protein is CASNEGPGELFF.

This clonotype was detected a few times. The V call is TRBV20-1, the J call TRBJ2-1, with 9 bases lining up with TRBD1. Per germline, CDR1 DFQATT and CDR2 SNEGSKA (reference sequence). The CDR3 sequence is 14 residues long. The V gene end was trimmed by 6 bases and the J gene end by 8 bases; junction bases not matched to a gene: 11. The CDR3: CSAIPGTGQDEQFF. The CDR3 nucleotides read TGCAGTGCAATCCCCGGGACAGGGCAGGATGAGCAGTTCTTC.

CDR3 bases: TGTGCCAGCAGCCAAGTGGGGATTGAAGCTTTCTTT. Its protein is CASSQVGIEAFF. The chain employs TRBV4-2 and TRBJ1-1; D call uncertain. The V end lost 1 base, the J end lost 7 bases, and 7 bases lay between the germline ends. The CDR3 covers 12 residues. Germline V gene data show CDR1 as LGHNA and CDR2 as YNFKEQ.

The table lists this clonotype with a few counts. The chain combines TRBV15 with TRBJ1-1; D is perhaps TRBD1 (6 bases). Germline-derived CDR1 and CDR2 are LNHNV and YYDKDF (reference sequence). The length of the CDR3 is 14 residues. Between the trimmed V and J ends, which lost 5 bases and 3 bases, there was a span of 13 bases. The CDR3 DNA reads as TGTGCCACCAGCTTAGGGGGGTCGGACACTGAAGCTTTCTTT. Amino acids: CATSLGGSDTEAFF.

The rearrangement joins TRBV5-1 to TRBJ2-7; no firm D call. The CDR3 length is 13 residues. Germline CDR1 and CDR2: SGHRS and YFSETQ. V gave up 5 bases and J gave up 0 bases, with 9 bases separating them. The DNA for the CDR3 is TGCGCCAGCAGGGGTCAGAACTCCTACGAGCAGTACTTC. As protein: CASRGQNSYEQYF. Filled out from reference TRBV5-1 and TRBJ2-7, the complete variable domain reads KAGVTQTPRYLIKTRGQQVTLSCSPISGHRSVSWYQQTPGQGLQFLFEYFSETQRNKGNFPGRFSGRQFSNSRSEMNVSTLELGDSALYLCASRGQNSYEQYFGPGTRLTVT.

The gene calls are TRBV18 and TRBJ2-1, with D perhaps matching TRBD2 (6 bases). The CDR3 covers 16 residues. The germline CDR1 and CDR2 sequences are KGHSH and LQKENI. V was clipped by 3 bases and J by 2 bases, with 14 bases between them. The CDR3 spells CASSPTPPGAYNEQFF. The CDR3 nucleotides are TGTGCCAGCTCACCTACACCACCGGGGGCCTACAATGAGCAGTTCTTC.

This clonotype came up many times. CDR3 sequence reads: CASSLAGSPYEQYF. The CDR3 DNA reads TGTGCCAGCAGCTTAGCGGGGTCTCCCTACGAGCAGTACTTC. V is TRBV7-9 and J is TRBJ2-7; D is undetermined. Deletions cut 0 bases from V and 2 bases from J, with 8 bases between. The CDR3 runs 14 residues. CDR1 and CDR2 from the germline V gene are SEHNR and FQNEAQ (reference sequence).

Only a few counts were recorded for this clonotype. The chain uses TRBV12-3 or TRBV12-4 and TRBJ2-3; 8 bases are a match to TRBD2. V trimming: 6 bases; J trimming: 2 bases; junction bases outside the gene matches: 7. The CDR3 runs 15 residues. Here the CDR3 DNA reads TGTGCCAGCAGCTCTACGGGAGGGAACACAGATACGCAGTATTTT. As protein: CASSSTGGNTDTQYF.

V usage is TRBV7-2 and J usage is TRBJ2-1; TRBD2 aligns across 10 bases. In germline, CDR1 is SGHTA, CDR2 FQGNSA. The CDR3 has 15 amino acids. V lost 5 bases and J lost 3; bases outside the gene matches: 4. CDR3 nucleotides: TGTGCCAGCAGCCCCTCTAGCGGGAGCTACAATGAGCAGTTCTTC. It yields the protein CASSPSSGSYNEQFF.

This clonotype was seen at least ten times. The V gene is TRBV12-3 or TRBV12-4, the J gene TRBJ2-1; 12 bases line up with TRBD2. The CDR3 extends over 16 amino acids. V gave up 5 bases and J gave up 3 bases; unmatched junction bases: 5. The CDR3 protein is CASSPPTSGSYNEQFF. The CDR3 bases are TGTGCCAGCAGTCCCCCGACTAGCGGGAGCTACAATGAGCAGTTCTTC.

This clonotype was seen repeatedly, ten times or more. The chain carries TRBV28 and TRBJ2-7; tentative D call: TRBD1 (6 bases). The ends were cut back, 2 bases at V and 3 bases at J, with 11 bases in the middle. This CDR3 has 14 residues. The V gene's germline CDR1 is MDHEN and CDR2 SYDVKM. The CDR3 protein is CASSLAGTSYEQYF. The DNA for the CDR3 is TGTGCCAGCAGTTTAGCCGGGACAAGCTACGAGCAGTACTTC.

Comments on this clonotype: One end of the junction is discordant with germline, which a read error may explain. V is TRBV7-9 and J is TRBJ2-7; D gene uncertain. The CDR3 consists of 14 residues. From germline, CDR1 is SEHNR and CDR2 FQNEAQ (reference sequence). CDR3 DNA sequence: TGTGCCCGCAGCTTATTGGTCGAAGCCTACGAGCAGTACTTC. The encoded protein is CARSLLVEAYEQYF.

This rearrangement joins TRBV7-8 to TRBJ2-3; TRBD1 matches at 7 bases. The CDR3 totals 15 residues. V trimming: 5 bases; J trimming: 2 bases; junction bases outside the gene matches: 7. Germline V CDR1 and CDR2: SGHVS, FQNEAQ. CDR3 residues: CASSPWDSPTDTQYF. In DNA form, the CDR3 reads TGTGCCAGCAGCCCGTGGGACAGCCCCACAGATACGCAGTATTTT.

The chain employs TRBV7-6 and TRBJ2-7; 8 bases map to TRBD2. The CDR3 runs to 15 residues. V lost 3 bases, J lost 4 bases, and 8 bases stayed unmatched. From germline, CDR1 is SGHVS and CDR2 FNYEAQ. Here the CDR3 reads CASSFSSGSEYEQYF. CDR3 coding DNA: TGTGCCAGCAGCTTTTCGAGCGGGAGTGAGTACGAGCAGTACTTC.

CDR3 sequence (DNA): TGTGCCAGCAGTTACGGTGACCAGCCTGAAGCTTTCTTT. Amino acid sequence: CASSYGDQPEAFF. The chain carries TRBV6-5 and TRBJ1-1; no clear D gene. The V and J ends lost 2 bases and 6 bases respectively, with 10 bases between them. The V gene's germline CDR1 is MNHEY and CDR2 SVGAGI. This CDR3 region has 13 residues.

J is TRBJ2-1 and V is TRBV20-1, with TRBD2 matching 9 bases. Germline assignment: CDR1 DFQATT and CDR2 SNEGSKA (reference sequence). Germline trimming cut 6 bases from V and 0 bases from J; bases unmatched to any gene: 6. The CDR3 consists of 15 residues. The CDR3: CSAASGASSYNEQFF. The CDR3 DNA reads TGCAGTGCAGCTAGCGGGGCCAGCTCCTACAATGAGCAGTTCTTC.

This clonotype has a handful of counts. The genes are TRBV11-2 and TRBJ2-2, with 7 bases aligning to TRBD1. Looked up from germline, CDR1 is SGHAT and CDR2 is FQNNGV. The CDR3 length is 14 residues. V was pared by 11 bases and J by 1 base, with 7 bases of the junction left unmatched. The CDR3 DNA reads TGTGCCGCAAGCCGGACAGGGAACACCGGGGAGCTGTTTTTT. It codes for CAASRTGNTGELFF.

This chain uses TRBV9 with TRBJ1-6; maybe TRBD1 (5 bases). V dropped 0 bases and J dropped 2 bases, with 9 bases sitting between them. This CDR3 comprises 16 residues. Germline values: CDR1 SGDLS, CDR2 YYNGEE. The CDR3 DNA sequence: TGTGCCAGCAGCGTAGCTGGGGACCCCTATAATTCACCCCTCCACTTT. Amino acids: CASSVAGDPYNSPLHF.

The gene calls are TRBV6-1 and TRBJ1-1; D unresolved. V dropped 3 bases and J dropped 3 bases, with 8 bases sitting between them. The germline V gene encodes CDR1 MNHNS and CDR2 SASEGT. The CDR3 totals 13 residues. The CDR3 DNA reads TGTGCCAGCAGTGAGAGCTACTACACTGAAGCTTTCTTT. Translation: CASSESYYTEAFF.

In its sample, this clonotype was seen a few times. This chain joins TRBV30 and TRBJ1-2; 7 positions agree with TRBD1. Germline CDR1 reads GTSNPN; CDR2 reads SVGIG (reference sequence). The CDR3 covers 16 residues. J was trimmed by 4 bases and V by 6 bases; bases with no gene match: 17. The CDR3 region is CACHPTGTDGVYGYTF. DNA of the CDR3: TGTGCCTGCCACCCCACCGGGACAGACGGGGTCTATGGCTACACCTTC.

Written as DNA, the CDR3 is TGTGCCAGCAGTTTGGTTAGCGGGAGCTTCGAGCAGTACTTC. It translates to CASSLVSGSFEQYF. The gene calls are TRBV27 and TRBJ2-7; 9 bases fit TRBD2. Germline trimming cut 3 bases from V and 6 bases from J; bases unmatched to any gene: 6. The CDR3 covers 14 residues. Looked up from germline, CDR1 is MNHEY and CDR2 is SMNVEV (reference sequence).

The chain is built from TRBV20-1 and TRBJ2-7, with 9 bases that match TRBD2. CDR1 is DFQATT, CDR2 SNEGSKA, per germline (reference sequence). The CDR3 runs 15 residues. V lost 6 bases, J lost 0 bases, and 9 bases stayed unmatched. CDR3 region: CSATRREGPSYEQYF. The CDR3 DNA follows: TGCAGTGCCACAAGGCGGGAGGGGCCCTCCTACGAGCAGTACTTC.

Only a few counts were recorded for this clonotype. The V and J genes are TRBV12-5 and TRBJ2-1; 9 nucleotides align to TRBD2. J was trimmed by 6 bases and V by 5 bases; bases with no gene match: 11. Germline CDR1 is LGHNT and CDR2 is FRNRAP. There are 16 residues in the CDR3. CDR3 residues: CASGVIAGAAVNEQFF. CDR3 nucleotide sequence: TGTGCTAGTGGTGTTATAGCGGGGGCCGCTGTCAATGAGCAGTTCTTC.